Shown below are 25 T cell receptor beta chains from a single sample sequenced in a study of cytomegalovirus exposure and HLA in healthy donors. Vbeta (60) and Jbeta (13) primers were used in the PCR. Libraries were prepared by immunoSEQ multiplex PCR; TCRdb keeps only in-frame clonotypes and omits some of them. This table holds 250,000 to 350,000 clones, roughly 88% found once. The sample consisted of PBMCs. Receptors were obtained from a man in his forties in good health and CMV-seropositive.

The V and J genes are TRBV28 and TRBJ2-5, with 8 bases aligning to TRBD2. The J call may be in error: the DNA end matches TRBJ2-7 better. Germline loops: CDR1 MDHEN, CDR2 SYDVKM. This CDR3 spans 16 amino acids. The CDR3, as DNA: TGTGCCAGCAGTTTACGGGGGGGTTATTCGCCCTACGAGCAGTACTTC. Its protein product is CASSLRGGYSPYEQYF.

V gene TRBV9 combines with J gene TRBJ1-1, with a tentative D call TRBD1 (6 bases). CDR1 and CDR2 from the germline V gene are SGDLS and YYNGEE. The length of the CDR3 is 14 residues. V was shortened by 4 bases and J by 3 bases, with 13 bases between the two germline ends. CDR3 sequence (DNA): TGTGCCAGCAGCCCGACAGGTTCTCACACTGAAGCTTTCTTT. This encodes CASSPTGSHTEAFF.

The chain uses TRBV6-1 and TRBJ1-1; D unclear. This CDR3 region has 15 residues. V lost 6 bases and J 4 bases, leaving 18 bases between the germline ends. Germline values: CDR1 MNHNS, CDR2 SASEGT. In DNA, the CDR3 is TGTGCCAGCAGCCTACTAGACATTGGTAGCACTGAAGCTTTCTTT. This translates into CASSLLDIGSTEAFF.

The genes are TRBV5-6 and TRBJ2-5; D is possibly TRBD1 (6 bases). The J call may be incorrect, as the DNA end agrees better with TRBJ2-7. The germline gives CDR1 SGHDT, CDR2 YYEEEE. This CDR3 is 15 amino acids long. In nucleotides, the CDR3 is TGTGCCAGCAGCAATTCGGACAGAAGATACTACGAGCAGTACTTC. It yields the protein CASSNSDRRYYEQYF.

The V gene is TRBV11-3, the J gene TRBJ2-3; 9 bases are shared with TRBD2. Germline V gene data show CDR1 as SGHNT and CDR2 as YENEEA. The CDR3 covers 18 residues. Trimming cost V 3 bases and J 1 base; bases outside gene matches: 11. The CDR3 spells CASSFGAGGSPGTDTQYF. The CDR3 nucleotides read TGTGCCAGCAGCTTCGGGGCGGGAGGGTCCCCGGGCACAGATACGCAGTATTTT.

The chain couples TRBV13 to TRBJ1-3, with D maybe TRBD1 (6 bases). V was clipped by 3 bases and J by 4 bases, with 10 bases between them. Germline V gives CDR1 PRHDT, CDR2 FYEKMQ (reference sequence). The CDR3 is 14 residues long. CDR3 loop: CASSFSTGGNTIYF. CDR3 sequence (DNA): TGTGCCAGCAGCTTCAGTACAGGGGGAAACACCATATATTTT.

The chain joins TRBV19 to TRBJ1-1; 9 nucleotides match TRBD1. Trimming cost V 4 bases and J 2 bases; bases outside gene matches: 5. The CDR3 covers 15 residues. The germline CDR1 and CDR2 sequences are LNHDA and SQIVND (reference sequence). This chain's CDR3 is CASSTPGQGNTEAFF. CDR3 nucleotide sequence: TGTGCCAGTAGTACACCGGGACAGGGTAACACTGAAGCTTTCTTT.

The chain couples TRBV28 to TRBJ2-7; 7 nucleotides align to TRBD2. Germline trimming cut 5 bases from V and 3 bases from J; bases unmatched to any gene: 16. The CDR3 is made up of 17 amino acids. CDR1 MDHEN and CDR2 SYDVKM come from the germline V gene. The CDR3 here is CASSPSGRQKAYYEQYF. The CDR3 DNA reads TGTGCCAGCAGTCCCTCCGGGAGGCAGAAAGCTTACTACGAGCAGTACTTC. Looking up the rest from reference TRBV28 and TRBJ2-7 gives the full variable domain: DVKVTQSSRYLVKRTGEKVFLECVQDMDHENMFWYRQDPGLGLRLIYFSYDVKMKEKGDIPEGYSVSREKKERFSLILESASTNQTSMYLCASSPSGRQKAYYEQYFGPGTRLTVT.

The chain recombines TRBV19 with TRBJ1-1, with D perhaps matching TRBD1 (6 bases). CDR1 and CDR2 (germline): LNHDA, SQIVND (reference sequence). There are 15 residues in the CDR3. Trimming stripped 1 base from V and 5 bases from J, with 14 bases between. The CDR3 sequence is CASSIVGGAMTEAFF. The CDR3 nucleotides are TGTGCCAGTAGTATAGTTGGGGGGGCTATGACTGAAGCTTTCTTT.

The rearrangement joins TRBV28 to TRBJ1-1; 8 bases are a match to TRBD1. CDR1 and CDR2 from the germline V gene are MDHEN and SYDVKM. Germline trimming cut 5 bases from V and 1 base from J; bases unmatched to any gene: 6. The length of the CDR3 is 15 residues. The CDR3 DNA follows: TGTGCCAGCAGTCCGACAGGGGCCGGGAACACTGAAGCTTTCTTT. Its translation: CASSPTGAGNTEAFF.

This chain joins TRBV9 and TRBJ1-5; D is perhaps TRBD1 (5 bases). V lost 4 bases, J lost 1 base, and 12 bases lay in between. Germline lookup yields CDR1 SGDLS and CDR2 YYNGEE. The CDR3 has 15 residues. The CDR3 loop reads CASSLGVQSNQPQHF. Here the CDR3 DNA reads TGTGCCAGCAGCCTAGGGGTACAGAGCAATCAGCCCCAGCATTTT.

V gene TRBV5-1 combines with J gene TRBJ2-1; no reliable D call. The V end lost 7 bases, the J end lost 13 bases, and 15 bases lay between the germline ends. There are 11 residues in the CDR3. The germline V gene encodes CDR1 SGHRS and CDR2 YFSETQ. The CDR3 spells CASWAHGSQFF. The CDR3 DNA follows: TGCGCCAGCTGGGCCCATGGCTCTCAGTTCTTC.

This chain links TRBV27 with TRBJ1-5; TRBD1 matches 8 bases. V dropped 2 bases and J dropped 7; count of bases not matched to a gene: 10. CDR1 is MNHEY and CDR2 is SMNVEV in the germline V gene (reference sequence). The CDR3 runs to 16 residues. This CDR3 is CASSLGRTGWNQPQHF. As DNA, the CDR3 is TGTGCCAGCAGTTTAGGCCGGACAGGGTGGAACCAGCCCCAGCATTTT.

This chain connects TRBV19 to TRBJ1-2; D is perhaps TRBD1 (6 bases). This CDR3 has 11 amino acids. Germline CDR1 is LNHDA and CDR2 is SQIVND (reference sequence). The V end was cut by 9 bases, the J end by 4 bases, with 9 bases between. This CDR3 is CASKDSYGYTF. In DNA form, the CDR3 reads TGTGCCAGCAAGGACAGCTATGGCTACACCTTC.

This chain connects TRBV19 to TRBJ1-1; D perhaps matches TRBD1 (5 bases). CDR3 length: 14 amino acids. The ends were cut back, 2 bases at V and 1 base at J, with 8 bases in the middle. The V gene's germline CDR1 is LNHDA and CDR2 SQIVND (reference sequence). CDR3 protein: CASSIHRGNTEAFF. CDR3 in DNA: TGTGCCAGTAGTATACATAGGGGGAACACTGAAGCTTTCTTT.

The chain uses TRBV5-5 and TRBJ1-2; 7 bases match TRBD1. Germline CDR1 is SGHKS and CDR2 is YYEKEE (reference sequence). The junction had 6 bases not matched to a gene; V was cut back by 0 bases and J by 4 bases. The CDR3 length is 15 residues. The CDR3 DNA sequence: TGTGCCAGCAGCTTGGTGGACAGGACCTCCTATGGCTACACCTTC. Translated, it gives CASSLVDRTSYGYTF.

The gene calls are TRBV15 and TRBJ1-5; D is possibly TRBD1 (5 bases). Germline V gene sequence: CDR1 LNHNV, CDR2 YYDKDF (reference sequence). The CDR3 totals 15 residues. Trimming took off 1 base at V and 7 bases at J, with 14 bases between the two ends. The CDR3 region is CATSRGFAGKQPQHF. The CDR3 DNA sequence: TGTGCCACCAGCAGAGGGTTTGCAGGGAAACAGCCCCAGCATTTT.

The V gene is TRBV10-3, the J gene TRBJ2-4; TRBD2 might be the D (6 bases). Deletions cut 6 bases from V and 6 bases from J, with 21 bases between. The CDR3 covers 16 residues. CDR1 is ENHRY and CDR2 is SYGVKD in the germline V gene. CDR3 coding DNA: TGTGCCATCAGCGGGGGTGAGGGTACCCACGGAAACATTCAGTACTTC. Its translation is CAISGGEGTHGNIQYF.

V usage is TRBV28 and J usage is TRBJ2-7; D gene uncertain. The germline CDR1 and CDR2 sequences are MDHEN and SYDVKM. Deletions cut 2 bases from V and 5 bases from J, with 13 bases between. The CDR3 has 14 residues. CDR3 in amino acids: CASSLAPVLNEQYF. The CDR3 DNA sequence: TGTGCCAGCAGTTTAGCGCCGGTCCTCAACGAGCAGTACTTC.

The CDR3 loop is CSVLRGDGYTF. As DNA, the CDR3 is TGCAGCGTTTTAAGAGGCGATGGCTACACCTTC. The rearrangement uses TRBV29-1 and TRBJ1-2; no definite D call. V dropped 5 bases and J dropped 6 bases, with 10 bases sitting between them. Germline V gene sequence: CDR1 SQVTM, CDR2 ANQGSEA. The CDR3 covers 11 residues.

As DNA, the CDR3 is TGTGCCAGCTCACCTACCCTACAAGAGACCCAGTACTTC. Translating gives CASSPTLQETQYF. The rearrangement uses TRBV18 and TRBJ2-5, with no clear D. Trimming cost V 3 bases and J 2 bases, with 7 bases left between them. CDR1 is KGHSH and CDR2 is LQKENI in the germline V gene. This CDR3 contains 13 residues.

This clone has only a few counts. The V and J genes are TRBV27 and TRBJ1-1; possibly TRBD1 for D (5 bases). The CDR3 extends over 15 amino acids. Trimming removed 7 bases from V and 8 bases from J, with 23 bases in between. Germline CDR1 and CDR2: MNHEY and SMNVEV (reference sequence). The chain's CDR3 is CASTPSWGVGVEAFF. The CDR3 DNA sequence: TGTGCCAGCACCCCCAGTTGGGGGGTGGGAGTGGAAGCTTTCTTT.

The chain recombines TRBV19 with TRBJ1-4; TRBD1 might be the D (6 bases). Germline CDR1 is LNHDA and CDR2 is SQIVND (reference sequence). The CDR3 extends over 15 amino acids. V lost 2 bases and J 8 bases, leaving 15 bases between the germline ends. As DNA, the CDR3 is TGTGCCAGTAGTATATATTACCCAGGGGAGGAAAAACTGTTTTTT. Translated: CASSIYYPGEEKLFF.

CDR3 bases: TGTGCCAGCCGGGGGGAAGGCTACTATGGCTACACCTTC. Protein product: CASRGEGYYGYTF. The V gene is TRBV6-4, the J gene TRBJ1-2, with D possibly TRBD1 on 5 matching bases. V shed 8 bases and J shed 3 bases, with 13 bases lying between them. Germline V gene data show CDR1 as MRHNA and CDR2 as SNTAGT. This CDR3 comprises 13 residues.

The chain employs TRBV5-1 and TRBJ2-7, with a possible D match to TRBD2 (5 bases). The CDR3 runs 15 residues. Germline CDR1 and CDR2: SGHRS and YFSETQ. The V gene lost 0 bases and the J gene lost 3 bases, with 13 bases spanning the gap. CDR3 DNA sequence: TGCGCCAGCAGCTTGGAGTCGGACTCTATCTACGAGCAGTACTTC. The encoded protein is CASSLESDSIYEQYF.